The next 5 T cell receptor beta chains were all read from a single sample in a study of T cell repertoires and leukemia-associated antigens. In TCRdb, the 5' RACE reads were re-called with MiXCR into one record per CDR3 protein. Of roughly 13,000 distinct CDR3 sequences listed, 39% were seen once; the top ten hold about a tenth. No cognate antigen is known for these TCRs. Sequences were obtained from CD3+ T cells sorted from blood and cultured. All receptors derive from a female donor in good health.

The V gene is TRBV5-1, the J gene TRBJ2-5, with D possibly matching TRBD2 (5 bases). With 0 bases removed from V and 2 bases from J, the gap between germline ends came to 8 bases. The V gene's germline CDR1 is SGHRS and CDR2 YFSETQ. The CDR3 loop spans 14 amino acids. DNA for the CDR3: TGCGCCAGCAGCTTGGTGGGAGATCAAGAGACCCAGTACTTC. As protein: CASSLVGDQETQYF.

By frequency in the sample, this clonotype is medium-sized. The CDR3, as DNA: TGTGCCGCCGACAGGGGTGGCGGGGAGCTGTTTTTT. Protein: CAADRGGGELFF. The V and J genes are TRBV10-3 and TRBJ2-2; 8 nucleotides align to TRBD1. The germline V gene has CDR1 ENHRY and CDR2 SYGVKD. The CDR3 totals 12 residues. Trimming took 11 bases from V and 7 from J; bases not matched to a gene: 6.

This chain links TRBV12-3 or TRBV12-4 with TRBJ1-1; a weak D match, TRBD1 (5 bases). The CDR3 consists of 12 residues. The V end was cut by 7 bases, the J end by 1 base, with 7 bases between. DNA for the CDR3: TGTGCCAGCATCGGGGGGAACACTGAAGCTTTCTTT. The encoded protein is CASIGGNTEAFF.

The chain uses TRBV20-1 and TRBJ2-1; 8 bases are a match to TRBD2. The V gene end was trimmed by 6 bases and the J gene end by 7 bases; junction bases not matched to a gene: 11. Germline V gene data show CDR1 as DFQATT and CDR2 as SNEGSKA (reference sequence). This CDR3 contains 14 residues. The DNA of the CDR3 is TGCAGTGCCAGCAACCCGCAGCGGGGGAATGAGCAGTTCTTC. It codes for CSASNPQRGNEQFF.

The V call is TRBV6-4, the J call TRBJ2-3; 10 bases fit TRBD2. Germline lookup yields CDR1 MRHNA and CDR2 SNTAGT. The CDR3 is 17 residues long. Losses at the gene ends were 3 bases for V and 8 bases for J; bases not matched to a gene: 14. DNA of the CDR3: TGTGCCAGCAGTGAAGCGGGAGGGCCACACGGAGAGGGTACGCAGTATTTT. It encodes CASSEAGGPHGEGTQYF.